These 31 T cell receptor beta chains were sequenced from one sample in a study of cytomegalovirus exposure and HLA in healthy donors. The PCR contained 60 Vbeta and 13 Jbeta primers. Produced via immunoSEQ multiplex PCR; TCRdb's table is partial and in-frame only. Listed are 70,000 or so clones; under 3% falls within the top ten. The specimen sequenced was PBMCs. Receptor source: a man aged 40-49 years in good health and CMV-seronegative.

The chain joins TRBV14 to TRBJ1-1, with D perhaps TRBD1 (5 bases). The CDR3 loop spans 13 amino acids. The germline V and J ends were trimmed by 2 bases and 2 bases, with 6 bases remaining between them. In germline, CDR1 is SGHDN, CDR2 FVKESK. The CDR3 reads CASSQQGNTEAFF. The CDR3 DNA reads TGTGCCAGCAGCCAACAGGGTAACACTGAAGCTTTCTTT.

The CDR3 coding sequence is TGTGCCAGCAGTGAAATCCTGGGCGGCTACACCTTC. This gives the protein CASSEILGGYTF. The gene calls are TRBV2 and TRBJ1-2; D uncertain. The germline gives CDR1 SNHLY, CDR2 FYNNEI. V dropped 2 bases and J dropped 8 bases, with 9 bases sitting between them. The CDR3 sequence is 12 residues long.

The chain couples TRBV16 to TRBJ1-4; D call uncertain. Germline CDR1 and CDR2: KGHSY and FQNENV. Trimming stripped 7 bases from V and 8 bases from J, with 20 bases between. The CDR3 runs 15 residues. The CDR3 loop is CASNPFSPPGEKLFF. CDR3 nucleotides: TGTGCCAGCAACCCGTTTAGCCCGCCGGGGGAAAAACTGTTTTTT.

The chain links TRBV5-4 to TRBJ1-2; TRBD1 agrees at 11 bases. Germline V gene lookup returns CDR1 SGHNT and CDR2 YYREEE (reference sequence). Losses at the gene ends were 4 bases for V and 7 bases for J; bases not matched to a gene: 9. This CDR3 region has 15 residues. Here the CDR3 DNA reads TGTGCCAGCAGCCCGAGGACAGGGGGCAGAACTGGCTACACCTTC. Translated: CASSPRTGGRTGYTF. Full variable domain (outside the CDR3, taken from reference TRBV5-4 and TRBJ1-2): ETGVTQSPTHLIKTRGQQVTLRCSSQSGHNTVSWYQQALGQGPQFIFQYYREEENGRGNFPPRFSGLQFPNYSSELNVNALELDDSALYLCASSPRTGGRTGYTFGSGTRLTVV.

In regard to this clone: One junction end disagrees with the germline gene, perhaps due to a read error. The rearrangement joins TRBV27 to TRBJ1-4; TRBD1 aligns across 9 bases. This CDR3 region has 16 residues. Per the germline V gene, CDR1 is MNHEY and CDR2 is SMNVEV (reference sequence). This chain's CDR3 is CASILSPTGGREKLFF. For the CDR3, the DNA is TGTGCCAGCATTTTATCCCCGACAGGGGGAAGAGAAAAACTGTTTTTT.

CDR3 sequence: CASGTRTGVAETQYF. For the CDR3, the DNA is TGCGCCAGCGGGACAAGGACAGGGGTGGCAGAGACCCAGTACTTC. The gene calls are TRBV5-1 and TRBJ2-5, with 9 bases fitting TRBD1. This CDR3 has 15 amino acids. With V trimmed by 7 bases and J by 4 bases, 11 bases remained unmatched. Germline V gene data show CDR1 as SGHRS and CDR2 as YFSETQ.

The chain combines TRBV10-3 with TRBJ2-2, with TRBD2 identical over 8 bases. The germline V gene has CDR1 ENHRY and CDR2 SYGVKD. V shed 8 bases, J shed 3 bases, and the junction held 5 bases outside the gene matches. CDR3 length equals 14 residues. Written as DNA, the CDR3 is TGTGCCATCCATCAAGCGGGGGACACCGGGGAGCTGTTTTTT. This sequence encodes CAIHQAGDTGELFF.

The genes are TRBV18 and TRBJ2-3; weak D call: TRBD2 (6 bases). This CDR3 is built from 16 residues. Germline CDR1 reads KGHSH; CDR2 reads LQKENI. V lost 4 bases and J 6 bases, leaving 20 bases between the germline ends. The CDR3 bases are TGTGCCAGCTCACTACAGGACGGGGCTGGAGGGGATACGCAGTATTTT. Protein sequence: CASSLQDGAGGDTQYF.

The chain recombines TRBV6-1 with TRBJ1-2, with D unresolved. The CDR3 runs to 13 residues. Germline values: CDR1 MNHNS, CDR2 SASEGT. V was pared by 2 bases and J by 9 bases, with 13 bases between. Here the CDR3 DNA reads TGTGCCAGCAGTGAACCGTGGGGAGAGAGCTACACCTTC. Its translation: CASSEPWGESYTF.

The V and J genes are TRBV19 and TRBJ2-1; the D is unclear. V lost 1 base and J lost 3, with 7 bases in between. The CDR3 consists of 14 residues. Germline lookup yields CDR1 LNHDA and CDR2 SQIVND (reference sequence). The CDR3 loop reads CASSIVGSYNEQFF. CDR3 DNA sequence: TGTGCCAGTAGTATAGTGGGCAGCTACAATGAGCAGTTCTTC.

This chain uses TRBV7-8 with TRBJ2-4; possibly TRBD2 for D (6 bases). The CDR3 consists of 14 residues. The germline V gene has CDR1 SGHVS and CDR2 FQNEAQ. Between the trimmed V and J ends, which lost 0 bases and 4 bases, there was a span of 7 bases. CDR3 sequence: CASSLARDKNIQYF. CDR3 coding DNA: TGTGCCAGCAGCTTAGCGCGGGATAAAAACATTCAGTACTTC.

The CDR3 here is CASSLGIRGYTGELFF. The CDR3 DNA reads TGCGCCAGCAGCTTGGGTATCAGGGGGTACACCGGGGAGCTGTTTTTT. This chain joins TRBV5-1 and TRBJ2-2; 7 bases fit TRBD1. CDR3 length: 16 residues. The J segment lost 3 bases and the V segment lost 0 bases, leaving 5 bases of the junction unmatched. CDR1 and CDR2 from the germline V gene are SGHRS and YFSETQ.

The CDR3 DNA is TGTGCCAGCAGTGCAAGGACAGGGCCAAATCTTAAAGTTGCTTTCTTT. Encoded protein: CASSARTGPNLKVAFF. The V and J genes are TRBV2 and TRBJ1-1; 8 bases are a match to TRBD1. Germline trimming cut 4 bases from V and 11 bases from J; bases unmatched to any gene: 18. CDR3 length: 16 amino acids. The germline gives CDR1 SNHLY, CDR2 FYNNEI.

V and J are TRBV19 and TRBJ1-4; D is undetermined. The V end was cut by 6 bases, the J end by 0 bases, with 11 bases between. The CDR3 consists of 15 residues. From germline, CDR1 is LNHDA and CDR2 SQIVND (reference sequence). The CDR3 sequence: CASSIGSATNEKLFF. The CDR3 DNA reads as TGTGCCAGTAGCATCGGGAGTGCAACTAATGAAAAACTGTTTTTT.

The V gene is TRBV7-2, the J gene TRBJ1-5; 9 bases align to TRBD1. V was clipped by 2 bases and J by 4 bases; unmatched bases: 3. The CDR3 contains 15 residues. Germline V gene sequence: CDR1 SGHTA, CDR2 FQGNSA. CDR3: CASSLQGTGNQPQHF. CDR3 DNA sequence: TGTGCCAGCAGCTTACAGGGGACAGGGAATCAGCCCCAGCATTTT.

The J gene is TRBJ2-7, the V gene TRBV4-2, with TRBD2 matching over 7 bases. After removal of 4 bases from V and 1 base from J, the junction contained 1 base not matched to a gene. The length of the CDR3 is 13 residues. The V gene's germline CDR1 is LGHNA and CDR2 YNFKEQ. CDR3 coding DNA: TGTGCCAGCAGCCGGGGGGGGTCCTACGAGCAGTACTTC. This codes for CASSRGGSYEQYF.

This rearrangement joins TRBV19 to TRBJ1-3, with TRBD1 matching 8 bases. V gave up 6 bases and J gave up 3 bases; unmatched junction bases: 7. The germline gives CDR1 LNHDA, CDR2 SQIVND (reference sequence). The length of the CDR3 is 15 residues. CDR3 DNA: TGTGCCAGTAGCCGACAGGGGTCCTATGGAAACACCATATATTTT. Translating gives CASSRQGSYGNTIYF.

The chain uses TRBV7-9 and TRBJ2-7; TRBD2 aligns across 7 bases. V lost 4 bases and J lost 3; bases outside the gene matches: 15. Germline CDR1 is SEHNR and CDR2 is FQNEAQ (reference sequence). The length of the CDR3 is 17 residues. CDR3 in amino acids: CASSSGGWDGGGYEQYF. The CDR3 coding sequence is TGTGCCAGCAGCTCCGGGGGGTGGGACGGTGGGGGCTACGAGCAGTACTTC.

V is TRBV19 and J is TRBJ2-1; TRBD2 matches 8 bases. Germline loops: CDR1 LNHDA, CDR2 SQIVND (reference sequence). V lost 5 bases, J lost 2 bases, and 5 bases stayed unmatched. The CDR3 covers 15 residues. The CDR3 reads CASSESGGPYNEQFF. DNA of the CDR3: TGTGCCAGTAGTGAAAGCGGGGGCCCCTACAATGAGCAGTTCTTC.

The chain employs TRBV30 and TRBJ1-6; 9 bases match TRBD1. The CDR3 has 13 amino acids. After removal of 4 bases from V and 10 bases from J, the junction contained 5 bases not matched to a gene. Looked up from germline, CDR1 is GTSNPN and CDR2 is SVGIG (reference sequence). The CDR3 sequence: CAWKGQGRSPLHF. CDR3 bases: TGTGCCTGGAAGGGACAGGGCAGGTCACCCCTCCACTTT.

V is TRBV9 and J is TRBJ1-1, with 11 positions matching TRBD1. Germline CDR1 reads SGDLS; CDR2 reads YYNGEE. The length of the CDR3 is 16 residues. J lost 7 bases, V lost 4 bases, and 12 bases had no gene match. The CDR3 spells CASSSGQGAVRGEAFF. The CDR3 DNA reads TGTGCCAGCAGCTCCGGACAGGGGGCTGTCCGTGGTGAAGCTTTCTTT.

The J gene is TRBJ2-7, the V gene TRBV11-3; D is possibly TRBD2 (6 bases). Trimming left V 1 base short and J 6 bases short, with 10 bases between. This CDR3 is 13 amino acids long. CDR1 is SGHNT, CDR2 YENEEA, per germline. CDR3 sequence: CASSLGSEGEQYF. CDR3 sequence (DNA): TGTGCCAGCAGCTTAGGTTCGGAGGGCGAGCAGTACTTC.

The chain joins TRBV18 to TRBJ2-7, with 7 positions matching TRBD2. The germline gives CDR1 KGHSH, CDR2 LQKENI. V was pared by 5 bases and J by 2 bases, with 24 bases of the junction left unmatched. The CDR3 sequence is 20 residues long. The CDR3 bases are TGTGCCAGCTCATCTCGGGGCGGTAACCAAAGCGGGGCCGCCCCCTACGAGCAGTACTTC. This sequence encodes CASSSRGGNQSGAAPYEQYF.

Turning to this clone: Different DNA sequences within this sample yield the same CDR3. The chain combines TRBV7-3 with TRBJ2-2, with 13 bases aligning to TRBD2. The ends lost 2 bases at V and 5 bases at J; junction bases unmatched: 2. The CDR3 extends over 16 amino acids. The germline V gene encodes CDR1 SGHTA and CDR2 FQGTGA. CDR3 sequence: CASSLGLAGATGELFF. CDR3 in DNA: TGTGCCAGCAGCTTAGGACTAGCGGGGGCTACCGGGGAGCTGTTTTTT.

The rearrangement links TRBV27 to TRBJ1-6; no clear D. The germline CDR1 and CDR2 sequences are MNHEY and SMNVEV (reference sequence). Trimming removed 5 bases from V and 7 bases from J, with 18 bases in between. The CDR3 sequence is 16 residues long. CDR3 sequence: CASSPSSSSGNSPLHF. The CDR3 DNA reads TGTGCCAGCAGTCCTAGCTCTTCCTCCGGGAATTCACCCCTCCACTTT.

The CDR3 is CASSQQGLGYEQYF. The CDR3 coding sequence is TGTGCCAGCAGCCAACAGGGCTTGGGCTACGAGCAGTACTTC. The chain is built from TRBV14 and TRBJ2-7; possible D gene TRBD1, 5 bases. The V gene lost 2 bases and the J gene lost 3 bases, with 11 bases spanning the gap. The CDR3 is 14 residues long. Germline V gene sequence: CDR1 SGHDN, CDR2 FVKESK.

The chain has TRBV5-1 and TRBJ2-7; 8 positions agree with TRBD1. CDR1 and CDR2 (germline): SGHRS, YFSETQ. The CDR3 runs 14 residues. With V trimmed by 1 base and J by 5 bases, 5 bases remained unmatched. The DNA for the CDR3 is TGCGCCAGCAGCTTGATCGACAGGGGCGACGAGCAGTACTTC. Encoded protein: CASSLIDRGDEQYF.

The V call is TRBV5-1, the J call TRBJ2-7, with 8 bases lining up with TRBD2. Germline CDR1 SGHRS, CDR2 YFSETQ. V trimming: 5 bases; J trimming: 6 bases; junction bases outside the gene matches: 7. The CDR3 loop spans 13 amino acids. CDR3: CASRDWTSSEQYF. CDR3 nucleotide sequence: TGCGCCAGCAGGGACTGGACTAGCAGCGAGCAGTACTTC. Based on the CDR3 plus reference TRBV5-1 and TRBJ2-7, the full variable domain is KAGVTQTPRYLIKTRGQQVTLSCSPISGHRSVSWYQQTPGQGLQFLFEYFSETQRNKGNFPGRFSGRQFSNSRSEMNVSTLELGDSALYLCASRDWTSSEQYFGPGTRLTVT.

This chain joins TRBV11-2 and TRBJ1-5; possibly TRBD1 for D (6 bases). Trimming stripped 3 bases from V and 4 bases from J, with 7 bases between. The CDR3 covers 13 residues. The germline CDR1 and CDR2 sequences are SGHAT and FQNNGV. The CDR3 spells CASSFGQNQPQHF. As DNA, the CDR3 is TGTGCCAGCAGCTTTGGACAGAATCAGCCCCAGCATTTT.

The V call is TRBV6-5, the J call TRBJ2-7; the match to TRBD2 covers 9 bases. The CDR3 consists of 16 residues. Germline-derived CDR1 and CDR2 are MNHEY and SVGAGI. V lost 0 bases, J lost 4 bases, and 7 bases stayed unmatched. The CDR3 bases are TGTGCCAGCAGTTACTCGAAAGCTAGCGGGGTTTACGAGCAGTACTTC. Its protein is CASSYSKASGVYEQYF.

The rearrangement uses TRBV27 and TRBJ1-5; TRBD1 matches at 8 bases. CDR1 and CDR2 (germline): MNHEY, SMNVEV (reference sequence). This CDR3 has 14 amino acids. With V trimmed by 4 bases and J by 6 bases, 5 bases remained unmatched. The CDR3 sequence is CASSSGQGTQPQHF. As DNA, the CDR3 is TGTGCCAGCAGTTCCGGACAGGGCACTCAGCCCCAGCATTTT.